This T cell receptor beta chain was captured in a study of T-cell memory formation after mild COVID-19. Background on the study: Largely, the TCR clusters proved donor specific.

The study's findings and limits: Contracting clones, day 15 to 85, had balanced CD4/CD8, and later expanders favored CD4+. Detection of some responders pre-infection suggested pre-existing cross-reactive memory T cells participated.

The CDR3 extends over 12 amino acids. Trimming left V 5 bases short and J 3 bases short, with 8 bases between. Germline lookup yields CDR1 DFQATT and CDR2 SNEGSKA (reference sequence). 5'RACE with constant-segment primers built TCRalpha and TCRbeta cDNA libraries with UMIs. From the 5' RACE reads, TCRdb called clonotypes with MiXCR, one entry per CDR3 protein. This sample carries some 130,000 distinct CDR3 sequences, over 15% of them seen once, and the ten largest clones take 4.5% to 5.5%. This clonotype was found a few times. Its matching antigen is unknown. The sequencing sample was made of PBMCs or a T cell subset sorted from them (not recorded which). This chain links TRBV20-1 with TRBJ1-5; unclear D gene. This TCR came from a young man who had mild COVID-19 (a few samples of this study predate the infection). Cell type and time point are not known. The CDR3 bases are TGCAGTGCTTTAACAGTCAATCAGCCCCAGCATTTT. Amino acids: CSALTVNQPQHF.